This T cell receptor beta chain is drawn from a study of blood T cell repertoires in COVID-19. Study-level background: Acute and convalescent COVID-19 samples came from the United States, Italy and Spain. Sample material is recorded as cDNA or gDNA derived from T cells, B-cell-depleted T cells, or PBMCs.

Germline lookup yields CDR1 ENHRY and CDR2 SYGVKD. Trimming at V came to 11 bases and at J to 3 bases, leaving 6 bases not matched to a gene. The CDR3 has 12 amino acids. TCRdb's copy holds only in-frame clones and misses some; the assay was immunoSEQ multiplex PCR. The sample lists 40,000 or so clones; over 75% were seen once. The sample consisted of peripheral blood. The chain uses TRBV10-3 and TRBJ1-1; 7 positions agree with TRBD1. The TCR originated in a man aged 30 to 39 with active or convalescent COVID-19. CDR3 amino acids: CAAKDRDTEAFF. CDR3 coding DNA: TGTGCCGCGAAAGACAGGGACACTGAAGCTTTCTTT.